This T cell receptor (beta chain) was sequenced in a study of blood T cell repertoires in COVID-19. Study background: The United States, Italy and Spain supplied acute and convalescent COVID-19 samples.

Germline V lookup: CDR1 MNHEY, CDR2 SVGEGT. V was pared by 6 bases and J by 8 bases, with 8 bases of the junction left unmatched. The CDR3 has 14 amino acids. Assay: immunoSEQ multiplex PCR; the TCRdb copy retains only in-frame clones and omits some. The sample contains 170,000 or so clones, 90% to 95% of which appear only once. The sequencing input was peripheral blood. The J gene is TRBJ2-1, the V gene TRBV6-2 or TRBV6-3; the match to TRBD2 covers 9 bases. This TCR was sampled from a man between 50 and 59 years old with acute or convalescent COVID-19. CDR3: CASSKAGGSDEQFF. The CDR3, as DNA: TGTGCCAGCAGCAAAGCGGGGGGTTCTGATGAGCAGTTCTTC.